This entry lists 25 T cell receptor beta chains sequenced from one sample in a study of T cell responses to AZD1222 COVID-19 vaccine. Libraries were prepared by immunoSEQ multiplex PCR; TCRdb keeps only in-frame clonotypes and omits some of them. The sample contains about 92,000 clones, 80% to 90% of which appear only once. The input for sequencing was peripheral blood, taken on day 0 of AZD1222 vaccination. These receptor sequences come from an adult in good health.

In this sample, this clone turned up once. This chain joins TRBV4-3 and TRBJ1-3, with D maybe TRBD1 (6 bases). The germline V and J ends were trimmed by 0 bases and 2 bases, with 11 bases remaining between them. Germline values: CDR1 LGHNA, CDR2 YSLEER. CDR3 length: 16 residues. CDR3 in amino acids: CASSQDHRAAGNTIYF. The CDR3 region has the DNA TGCGCCAGCAGCCAAGATCACAGGGCTGCTGGAAACACCATATATTTT.

This chain links TRBV6-5 with TRBJ1-2; 7 bases align to TRBD1. V gave up 4 bases and J gave up 3 bases; unmatched junction bases: 2. CDR3 size: 13 residues. In germline, CDR1 is MNHEY, CDR2 SVGAGI. The CDR3: CASSWGQHYGYTF. CDR3 bases: TGTGCCAGCAGTTGGGGACAGCACTATGGCTACACCTTC.

The genes are TRBV7-2 and TRBJ1-2; 7 bases fit TRBD1. The CDR3 covers 14 residues. Germline-derived CDR1 and CDR2 are SGHTA and FQGNSA. The trim removed 7 bases at V and 8 bases at J, leaving 13 bases unmatched. CDR3 DNA: TGTGCCAGCAAACCCAACCCAGGGGGGGAGGGCTACACCTTC. Translating gives CASKPNPGGEGYTF.

The CDR3 region is CASSVLTGTDTQYF. In nucleotides, the CDR3 is TGTGCCAGCAGCGTGTTGACTGGCACAGATACGCAGTATTTT. This sequence joins TRBV9 and TRBJ2-3; D ambiguous. The V and J ends lost 2 bases and 1 base respectively, with 8 bases between them. The CDR3 spans 14 residues. Germline CDR1 reads SGDLS; CDR2 reads YYNGEE.

The V and J genes are TRBV29-1 and TRBJ1-1; D may be TRBD1 (5 bases). The CDR3 runs to 13 residues. Per germline, CDR1 SQVTM and CDR2 ANQGSEA. V lost 7 bases and J lost 1, with 13 bases in between. The CDR3 nucleotides are TGCAGCGGCCGGGACGGGGGGAACACTGAAGCTTTCTTT. This translates into CSGRDGGNTEAFF.

This chain uses TRBV7-9 with TRBJ2-2; 7 bases match TRBD2. The CDR3 loop spans 16 amino acids. CDR1 and CDR2 from the germline V gene are SEHNR and FQNEAQ (reference sequence). Unmatched junction bases numbered 6, after V lost 4 bases and J lost 1 base. The CDR3 region has the DNA TGTGCCAGCAGCTACCTGGGCGGGAGGAACACCGGGGAGCTGTTTTTT. It codes for CASSYLGGRNTGELFF.

The rearrangement links TRBV12-3 or TRBV12-4 to TRBJ1-1; D call uncertain. The CDR3 is made up of 13 amino acids. The germline V and J ends were trimmed by 5 bases and 5 bases, with 12 bases remaining between them. The CDR3 nucleotides read TGTGCCAGCAGTCATGGGCGTCGGACTGAAGCTTTCTTT. It translates to CASSHGRRTEAFF.

The V and J genes are TRBV7-8 and TRBJ1-1; D not resolved. Germline V CDR1 and CDR2: SGHVS, FQNEAQ. There are 14 residues in the CDR3. The V end was cut by 2 bases, the J end by 1 base, with 8 bases between. In nucleotides, the CDR3 is TGTGCCAGCAGCTTATCGAATACGAACACTGAAGCTTTCTTT. Protein sequence: CASSLSNTNTEAFF.

The V and J genes are TRBV6-1 and TRBJ2-2; 7 nucleotides agree with TRBD1. The CDR3 is 15 amino acids. J lost 4 bases, V lost 3 bases, and 5 bases had no gene match. The V gene's germline CDR1 is MNHNS and CDR2 SASEGT. The chain's CDR3 is CASSDPGTVTGELFF. In DNA form, the CDR3 reads TGTGCCAGCAGTGACCCCGGGACAGTCACCGGGGAGCTGTTTTTT.

The chain combines TRBV6-2 or TRBV6-3 with TRBJ2-5, with 10 bases fitting TRBD2. V trimming: 0 bases; J trimming: 9 bases; junction bases outside the gene matches: 7. The CDR3 loop spans 15 amino acids. In germline, CDR1 is MNHEY, CDR2 SVGEGT. The CDR3 nucleotides read TGTGCCAGCAGTTACTCGGCTAGCGGGGGCTGGGCCCAGTACTTC. Amino acid sequence: CASSYSASGGWAQYF.

The chain has TRBV4-3 and TRBJ1-4, with TRBD1 identical over 7 bases. The trim removed 0 bases at V and 6 bases at J, leaving 7 bases unmatched. CDR1 is LGHNA and CDR2 is YSLEER in the germline V gene. This CDR3 is built from 16 residues. CDR3 in amino acids: CASSQDSDRDDEKLFF. The CDR3 DNA sequence: TGCGCCAGCAGCCAAGATTCCGACAGGGATGATGAAAAACTGTTTTTT.

The genes are TRBV5-1 and TRBJ1-2; possibly TRBD1 for D (5 bases). V lost 1 base and J 1 base, leaving 11 bases between the germline ends. The CDR3 totals 15 residues. Germline CDR1 SGHRS, CDR2 YFSETQ. The DNA of the CDR3 is TGCGCCAGCAGCTTGAGCACAGGTCGTAACTATGGCTACACCTTC. This gives the protein CASSLSTGRNYGYTF.

The V and J genes are TRBV10-3 and TRBJ1-2; 9 nucleotides align to TRBD1. In germline, CDR1 is ENHRY, CDR2 SYGVKD. This CDR3 is built from 16 residues. V lost 0 bases, J lost 4 bases, and 6 bases stayed unmatched. CDR3 region: CAISESKTGGAYGYTF. The DNA for the CDR3 is TGTGCCATCAGTGAGTCGAAAACAGGGGGCGCCTATGGCTACACCTTC.

The V call is TRBV28, the J call TRBJ2-1, with D possibly matching TRBD2 (6 bases). Germline loops: CDR1 MDHEN, CDR2 SYDVKM. Deletions cut 3 bases from V and 14 bases from J, with 14 bases between. The CDR3 has 12 residues. CDR3 sequence: CASSLLRDWKFF. The CDR3, as DNA: TGTGCCAGCAGTTTGCTCCGGGACTGGAAGTTCTTC.

The chain combines TRBV3-1 (or the pseudogene TRBV3-2) with TRBJ2-6, with D perhaps TRBD1 (5 bases). The CDR3 has 15 amino acids. V lost 4 bases and J 0 bases, leaving 7 bases between the germline ends. Looked up from germline, CDR1 is LGHDT and CDR2 is YNNKEL (reference sequence). CDR3 protein: CASSRDSSGANVLTF. The CDR3 DNA follows: TGTGCCAGCAGCCGAGACAGCTCTGGGGCCAACGTCCTGACTTTC.

This clone was seen a few times. The V call is TRBV7-8, the J call TRBJ1-5; D remains ambiguous. The CDR3 extends over 16 amino acids. Germline loops: CDR1 SGHVS, CDR2 FQNEAQ. V dropped 0 bases and J dropped 1 base, with 10 bases sitting between them. The CDR3 DNA reads TGTGCCAGCAGCTTAGCGCGCCGGAGCAGCAATCAGCCCCAGCATTTT. Residues: CASSLARRSSNQPQHF.

This chain links TRBV10-3 with TRBJ2-1; the D gene is possibly TRBD2 (5 bases). Per the germline V gene, CDR1 is ENHRY and CDR2 is SYGVKD. The germline V and J ends were trimmed by 6 bases and 9 bases, with 15 bases remaining between them. The CDR3 extends over 13 amino acids. CDR3 loop: CAISPSGNLEQFF. The CDR3 nucleotides read TGTGCCATCAGCCCGAGCGGAAACCTTGAGCAGTTCTTC.

CDR3 amino acids: CASSWGTLNTEAFF. Written as DNA, the CDR3 is TGTGCCAGCAGTTGGGGGACATTGAACACTGAAGCTTTCTTT. This chain uses TRBV27 with TRBJ1-1, with a weak D call TRBD1 (6 bases). The V end was cut by 4 bases, the J end by 0 bases, with 9 bases between. The CDR3 extends over 14 amino acids. Per the germline V gene, CDR1 is MNHEY and CDR2 is SMNVEV (reference sequence).

The CDR3 sequence is CASSFPGTGAQETQYF. The CDR3 nucleotides are TGTGCCAGCAGCTTTCCCGGGACAGGGGCTCAGGAGACCCAGTACTTC. The V call is TRBV7-9, the J call TRBJ2-5; the match to TRBD1 covers 10 bases. Trimming at V came to 3 bases and at J to 5 bases, leaving 9 bases not matched to a gene. CDR3 size: 16 residues. Germline CDR1 is SEHNR and CDR2 is FQNEAQ (reference sequence). The complete variable domain, with remaining parts taken from reference TRBV7-9 and TRBJ2-5, reads DTGVSQNPRHKITKRGQNVTFRCDPISEHNRLYWYRQTLGQGPEFLTYFQNEAQLEKSRLLSDRFSAERPKGSFSTLEIQRTEQGDSAMYLCASSFPGTGAQETQYFGPGTRLLVL.

The rearrangement uses TRBV10-3 and TRBJ1-2; 7 bases line up with TRBD1. The CDR3 sequence is 16 residues long. The trim removed 2 bases at V and 8 bases at J, leaving 14 bases unmatched. Germline assignment: CDR1 ENHRY and CDR2 SYGVKD. Here the CDR3 reads CAISELSGAGGSGYTF. In DNA form, the CDR3 reads TGTGCCATCAGTGAGCTATCCGGGGCAGGGGGGAGCGGCTACACCTTC.

V usage is TRBV10-3 and J usage is TRBJ1-6, with TRBD1 matching 7 bases. Germline lookup yields CDR1 ENHRY and CDR2 SYGVKD. Losses at the gene ends were 3 bases for V and 7 bases for J; bases not matched to a gene: 6. CDR3 length: 15 amino acids. The CDR3 loop is CAISDHPGQNSPLHF. In nucleotides, the CDR3 is TGTGCCATCAGTGATCACCCGGGACAGAATTCACCCCTCCACTTT.

This clone was picked up one time. The CDR3 DNA is TGTGCCAGCAGCTTGGCAGGGGGCGCCGGGGCCAACGTCCTGACTTTC. Translation gives CASSLAGGAGANVLTF. The chain employs TRBV11-2 and TRBJ2-6, with TRBD1 identical over 8 bases. CDR1 is SGHAT and CDR2 is FQNNGV in the germline V gene. The CDR3 contains 16 residues. Trimming at V came to 3 bases and at J to 4 bases, leaving 5 bases not matched to a gene.

The chain couples TRBV30 to TRBJ1-3; D not resolved. This CDR3 region has 14 residues. Germline loops: CDR1 GTSNPN, CDR2 SVGIG (reference sequence). V lost 3 bases, J lost 0 bases, and 9 bases lay in between. The CDR3 DNA is TGTGCCTGGAGGTCACGGAGCTCTGGAAACACCATATATTTT. Its translation is CAWRSRSSGNTIYF.

This clone was seen a handful of times. The chain couples TRBV3-1 (or the pseudogene TRBV3-2) to TRBJ2-7, with D perhaps TRBD2 (5 bases). CDR1 and CDR2 from the germline V gene are LGHDT and YNNKEL (reference sequence). V was shortened by 1 base and J by 7 bases, with 11 bases between the two germline ends. The CDR3 covers 13 residues. CDR3 in amino acids: CASSQVDGGEQYF. The CDR3 nucleotides are TGTGCCAGCAGCCAAGTGGACGGAGGAGAGCAGTACTTC.

The rearrangement uses TRBV7-9 and TRBJ2-1; 14 bases line up with TRBD2. From germline, CDR1 is SEHNR and CDR2 FQNEAQ (reference sequence). This CDR3 is built from 15 residues. V lost 4 bases, J lost 6 bases, and 2 bases stayed unmatched. CDR3 loop: CASSWTSGGPNEQFF. Here the CDR3 DNA reads TGTGCCAGCAGCTGGACTAGCGGGGGGCCCAATGAGCAGTTCTTC.